The 5 T cell receptor beta chains presented below share a single source sample, sequenced in a study of T cell responses to AZD1222 COVID-19 vaccine (dated by TCRdb to the early 2020s). The library relied on the immunoSEQ multiplex PCR assay. Sourced from immuneACCESS, this table was stored by TCRdb with only in-frame sequences that have V and J called. A share of the clones is absent; for the studies checked, an unresolved V gene accounts for under half, and the remainder has no known explanation. The sample data list 60,000 to 75,000 clones, and roughly 82% of these were observed just once. Around 19% of the sample is in the top ten clones. This sample's time point label indicates: baseline before first vaccination. The material was peripheral blood, obtained on day 0 of AZD1222 vaccination. These receptors were taken from an adult in good health.

The chain carries TRBV5-1 and TRBJ2-5; D not certain. The CDR3 contains 14 residues. Trimming removed 4 bases at V and 4 bases at J, with 14 bases between. CDR1 and CDR2 from the germline V gene are SGHRS and YFSETQ. CDR3 DNA sequence: TGCGCCAGCAGCATGGGCTCACAGCGAGAGACCCAGTACTTC. Protein sequence: CASSMGSQRETQYF.

CDR3 nucleotides: TGTGCCAGTAGTATTCGGACCGTCGGTCTCTACGAGCAGTACTTC. Protein: CASSIRTVGLYEQYF. This rearrangement joins TRBV19 to TRBJ2-7; unclear D gene. V was pared by 3 bases and J by 3 bases, with 15 bases between. Germline CDR1 and CDR2: LNHDA and SQIVND (reference sequence). This CDR3 comprises 15 residues.

The chain employs TRBV18 and TRBJ1-4, with 10 positions matching TRBD1. The CDR3 has 14 amino acids. Germline V gene sequence: CDR1 KGHSH, CDR2 LQKENI. The V and J ends lost 7 bases and 6 bases, in that order; junction bases with no gene match: 5. The chain's CDR3 is CASLPGTGDEKLFF. The CDR3 bases are TGTGCCAGCTTGCCCGGGACAGGGGATGAAAAACTGTTTTTT.

The V call is TRBV7-9, the J call TRBJ2-3; possible D gene TRBD2, 6 bases. Trimming left V 5 bases short and J 3 bases short, with 18 bases between. The V gene's germline CDR1 is SEHNR and CDR2 FQNEAQ (reference sequence). The length of the CDR3 is 16 residues. The CDR3 here is CASSLRVGSGTDTQYF. DNA for the CDR3: TGTGCCAGCAGCCTACGCGTGGGTAGCGGTACAGATACGCAGTATTTT. Together with reference TRBV7-9 and TRBJ2-3, the CDR3 gives the full variable domain: DTGVSQNPRHKITKRGQNVTFRCDPISEHNRLYWYRQTLGQGPEFLTYFQNEAQLEKSRLLSDRFSAERPKGSFSTLEIQRTEQGDSAMYLCASSLRVGSGTDTQYFGPGTRLTVL.

The chain recombines TRBV4-3 with TRBJ1-4; unclear D gene. Germline lookup yields CDR1 LGHNA and CDR2 YSLEER. With 0 bases removed from V and 7 bases from J, the gap between germline ends came to 15 bases. This CDR3 is built from 16 residues. The CDR3 region has the DNA TGCGCCAGCAGCCAAGATGGGGTATCCCTTAGTGAAAAACTGTTTTTT. The encoded protein is CASSQDGVSLSEKLFF.